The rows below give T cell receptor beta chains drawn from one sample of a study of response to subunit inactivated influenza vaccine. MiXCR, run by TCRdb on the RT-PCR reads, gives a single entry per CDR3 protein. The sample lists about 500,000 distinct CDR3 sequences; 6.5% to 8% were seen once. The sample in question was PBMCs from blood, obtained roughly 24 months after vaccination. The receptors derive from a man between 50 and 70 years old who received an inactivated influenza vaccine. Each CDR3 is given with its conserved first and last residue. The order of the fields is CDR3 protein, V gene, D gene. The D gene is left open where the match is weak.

CDR3aa: CASSVDVGMGEQYF
v_gene: TRBV9
d_gene: -

CDR3aa: CASSPRTGYNEQFF
v_gene: TRBV19
d_gene: -

CDR3aa: CASSSGYWSGNTIYF
v_gene: TRBV6-5
d_gene: -

CDR3aa: CASSQALASEQFF
v_gene: TRBV14
d_gene: -

CDR3aa: CASGGAYIGADTQYF
v_gene: TRBV6-1
d_gene: -

CDR3aa: CARQGFNEKLFF
v_gene: TRBV6-4
d_gene: -

CDR3aa: CASSRRQGNTQGTQYF
v_gene: TRBV12-3/TRBV12-4
d_gene: TRBD1

CDR3aa: CASSQVQRNSPLHF
v_gene: TRBV3-1
d_gene: -

CDR3aa: CASSLGRTGSGYSPLHF
v_gene: TRBV12-3/TRBV12-4
d_gene: TRBD1

CDR3aa: CASSKSRDRYPGELFF
v_gene: TRBV5-1
d_gene: TRBD1

CDR3aa: CASSSETFSENTIYF
v_gene: TRBV7-9
d_gene: -

CDR3aa: CSVEFLATDTQYF
v_gene: TRBV29-1
d_gene: -

CDR3aa: CASSLRGPPETQYF
v_gene: TRBV7-2
d_gene: -

CDR3aa: CASSPARDPHTGELFF
v_gene: TRBV7-2
d_gene: -

CDR3aa: CSARPGLLGEKLFF
v_gene: TRBV20-1
d_gene: -

CDR3aa: CASSPGSWGYTF
v_gene: TRBV9
d_gene: -

CDR3aa: CASSLAGGMNTGELFF
v_gene: TRBV13
d_gene: TRBD1

CDR3aa: CSASGRLYEQYF
v_gene: TRBV20-1
d_gene: TRBD2

CDR3aa: CASSRDRGFSYEQYF
v_gene: TRBV4-3
d_gene: TRBD1

CDR3aa: CASSLIPFGRPGEETQYF
v_gene: TRBV5-1
d_gene: TRBD2

CDR3aa: CASSHQAGGGGDTQYF
v_gene: TRBV4-3
d_gene: TRBD2

CDR3aa: CASSFPGPVSEQYF
v_gene: TRBV5-8
d_gene: -

CDR3aa: CSAHRDRVDTQYF
v_gene: TRBV29-1
d_gene: -

CDR3aa: CASSVTLKGGTGELFF
v_gene: TRBV9
d_gene: -

CDR3aa: CASSLAVSEQFF
v_gene: TRBV28
d_gene: -

CDR3aa: CASSLESGTQYF
v_gene: TRBV2
d_gene: -

CDR3aa: CATGGTSGSTGELFF
v_gene: TRBV12-3/TRBV12-4
d_gene: TRBD2

CDR3aa: CASSPSSGLGSDTQYF
v_gene: TRBV18
d_gene: TRBD2

CDR3aa: CASSSGTGGSPLHF
v_gene: TRBV12-3/TRBV12-4
d_gene: TRBD1

CDR3aa: CASSFPVGELFF
v_gene: TRBV7-2
d_gene: -

CDR3aa: CASRPRDRYEQYF
v_gene: TRBV28
d_gene: TRBD1

CDR3aa: CATSRENGAGQFF
v_gene: TRBV15
d_gene: -

CDR3aa: CASRPELAGSYNEQFF
v_gene: TRBV5-1
d_gene: TRBD2